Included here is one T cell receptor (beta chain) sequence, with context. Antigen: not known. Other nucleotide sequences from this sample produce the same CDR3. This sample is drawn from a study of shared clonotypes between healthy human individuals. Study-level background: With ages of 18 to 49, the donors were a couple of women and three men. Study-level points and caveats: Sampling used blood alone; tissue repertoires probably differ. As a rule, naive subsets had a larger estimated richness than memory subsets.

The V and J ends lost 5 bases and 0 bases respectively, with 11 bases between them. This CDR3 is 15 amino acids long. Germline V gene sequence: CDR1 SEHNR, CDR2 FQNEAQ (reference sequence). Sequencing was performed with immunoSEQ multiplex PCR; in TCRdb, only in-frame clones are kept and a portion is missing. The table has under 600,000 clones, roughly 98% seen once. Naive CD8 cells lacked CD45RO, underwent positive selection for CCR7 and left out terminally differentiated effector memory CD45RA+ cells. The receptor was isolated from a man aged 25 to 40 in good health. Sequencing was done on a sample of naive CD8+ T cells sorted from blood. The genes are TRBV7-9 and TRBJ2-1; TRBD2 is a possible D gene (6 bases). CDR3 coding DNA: TGTGCCAGCAGCCCGTCCGGGAGCTCCTACAATGAGCAGTTCTTC. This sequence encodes CASSPSGSSYNEQFF.